This is a list of T cell receptor beta chains from one sample in a study of blood T cells in healthy people across ages. TCRdb processed the 5' RACE reads anew with MiXCR; each CDR3 protein has one entry. Of around 1.5 million distinct CDR3 sequences listed, approximately 40% are singletons. Sequenced material: blood. Every receptor here comes from a woman younger than 30 in good health. CDR3s include the opening cysteine and the closing phenylalanine or tryptophan. D genes are given only for firm matches. Clone size is given for some rows only: seen once, a few or many times, or a class if the clone is expanded.

TRBV18,-,TRBJ2-3,TRBD2,CASSPLGGTARTDTQYF,TGTGCCAGCTCACCACTCGGGGGGACGGCACGCACAGATACGCAGTATTTT
TRBV29-1,few,TRBJ2-1,TRBD2,CSVVGTSGSYNEQFF,TGCAGCGTCGTGGGGACTAGCGGAAGTTACAATGAGCAGTTCTTC
TRBV29-1,many,TRBJ2-5,-,CSAQTARRETQYF,TGCAGCGCCCAAACAGCTAGACGGGAGACCCAGTACTTC
TRBV5-6,-,TRBJ2-7,-,CASSSRRDVSYNEQYF,TGTGCCAGCAGCTCCCGCCGGGATGTCTCCTACAATGAGCAGTACTTC
TRBV27,few,TRBJ2-1,TRBD2,CASSLYTLGTSGRTEQFF,TGTGCCAGCAGTTTATACACCCTCGGGACTAGCGGGAGAACTGAGCAGTTCTTC
TRBV28,-,TRBJ1-2,TRBD1,CASSSGQGWAYGYTF,TGTGCCAGCAGTTCCGGACAGGGTTGGGCCTATGGCTACACCTTC
TRBV7-9,-,TRBJ2-7,-,CASSLGLGEYEQYF,TGTGCCAGCAGCCTCGGTTTAGGGGAATACGAGCAGTACTTC
TRBV20-1,-,TRBJ2-5,TRBD2,CSARKSLAAHETQYF,TGCAGTGCGCGGAAGTCGCTAGCGGCCCACGAGACCCAGTACTTC
TRBV20-1,-,TRBJ1-2,-,CSAGVASNYGYTF,TGCAGTGCGGGAGTGGCATCTAACTATGGCTACACCTTC
TRBV15,medium-sized,TRBJ2-1,-,CATSRDSGPYNEQFF,TGTGCCACCAGCAGAGATTCAGGGCCATACAATGAGCAGTTCTTC
TRBV3-1,few,TRBJ2-7,TRBD2,CASSQGRLAGYEQYF,TGTGCCAGCAGCCAAGGAAGACTAGCGGGCTACGAGCAGTACTTC
TRBV25-1,-,TRBJ2-7,TRBD1,CASSFDRGGSYEQYF,TGTGCCAGCTCCTTCGACAGGGGTGGATCCTACGAGCAGTACTTC
TRBV29-1,-,TRBJ2-7,-,CSVEDRQGGYEQYF,TGCAGCGTTGAAGATAGGCAGGGTGGCTACGAGCAGTACTTC
TRBV7-9,-,TRBJ2-7,-,CASSLGGSRAYEQYF,TGTGCCAGCAGCTTAGGAGGGTCTAGGGCCTACGAGCAGTACTTC